This TCR beta chain was found in a study of cytomegalovirus exposure and HLA in healthy donors. The CDR3 has 10 residues. Trimming pared 6 bases from V and 6 bases from J, leaving 9 bases between. CDR1 is DFQATT and CDR2 is SNEGSKA in the germline V gene (reference sequence). This PCR relied on a set of 60 Vbeta primers and 13 Jbeta primers. Sequencing used immunoSEQ multiplex PCR; TCRdb keeps in-frame clones, though not all of them. The sample has about 130,000 clones. This clonotype was obtained from a man between 18 and 29 years old in good health and CMV-seronegative. This sequence joins TRBV20-1 and TRBJ2-7; D call uncertain. The specimen was PBMCs. The CDR3 sequence is CSAKRSEQYF. The CDR3 nucleotides read TGCAGTGCGAAGAGAAGCGAGCAGTACTTC.